This is a list of T cell receptor beta chains from one sample in a study of shared clonotypes between healthy human individuals. Profiling relied on immunoSEQ multiplex PCR, and the TCRdb table lists in-frame clones only, not all of them. The sample holds about 610,000 clones, approximately 97% seen once. The specimen sequenced was naive CD4+ T cells sorted from blood. These receptors were taken from a woman aged 25 to 45 in good health. Both conserved end residues are part of each CDR3. A D gene is named only where the DNA matches it firmly. The size field is filled for only some rows; it gives once, few, many or a size class.

V gene	D gene	clone size	J gene	CDR3 DNA	CDR3 protein
TRBV5-1	-	-	TRBJ1-1	TGCGCCAGCAGCTTGAGCCGGAACACTGAAGCTTTCTTT	CASSLSRNTEAFF
TRBV19	TRBD1	-	TRBJ1-1	TGTGCCAGTAGTGTGGACAGGGGGACCGCTGAAGCTTTCTTT	CASSVDRGTAEAFF
TRBV19	TRBD2	once	TRBJ2-7	TGTGCCAGTAGCGTGACATGGGGGACTAGCGTCTACGAGCAGTACTTC	CASSVTWGTSVYEQYF
TRBV5-1	-	-	TRBJ2-4	TGCGCCAGCAGCTTCTCAACGGGGGACAAAAACATTCAGTACTTC	CASSFSTGDKNIQYF
TRBV6-1	-	-	TRBJ1-5	TGTGCCAGCAGTGAACTGGACAGTCCATGGTGGAACAATCAGCCCCAGCATTTT	CASSELDSPWWNNQPQHF
TRBV6-5	TRBD1	-	TRBJ2-2	TGTGCCAGCACCATGGACAGGGCCCTAACCGGGGAGCTGTTTTTT	CASTMDRALTGELFF
TRBV7-9	TRBD2	-	TRBJ2-3	TGTGCCAGCAACACGGACCCCCTACTAGCGGGAGGGTCGGCAGATACGCAGTATTTT	CASNTDPLLAGGSADTQYF
TRBV11-2	TRBD1	-	TRBJ2-1	TGTGCCAGCAGCCGAGGAGGCTCAGAGGGGGCATACAATGAGCAGTTCTTC	CASSRGGSEGAYNEQFF
TRBV7-3	-	-	TRBJ2-1	TGTGCCAGCAGCCGGGACCCAGCGGAGGAGCAGTTCTTC	CASSRDPAEEQFF
TRBV9	-	-	TRBJ2-7	TGTGCCAGCAGCGTAGAGAGGAGGGAGCAGTACTTC	CASSVERREQYF
TRBV29-1	-	-	TRBJ2-1	TGCAGCGTTGAAGATACGTTAAGGGGGAGTGAGTTCTTC	CSVEDTLRGSEFF
TRBV6-5	-	-	TRBJ1-3	TGTGCCAGCAGTCAAGAACGCCGAAACACCATATATTTT	CASSQERRNTIYF
TRBV18	-	-	TRBJ2-7	TGTGCCAGCTCACCAGTTTCGGGAACAGCAGCGCACTACGAGCAGTACTTC	CASSPVSGTAAHYEQYF
TRBV28	-	-	TRBJ1-2	TGTGCCAGCATAGAGGCAGGGGTCTATGGCTACACCTTC	CASIEAGVYGYTF
TRBV19	TRBD2	-	TRBJ2-3	TGTGCCAGTAGTATAAAGGGACTAGCGGTTCGTTGGTCAGATACGCAGTATTTT	CASSIKGLAVRWSDTQYF
TRBV9	-	-	TRBJ2-1	TGTGCCAGCAGCCCCCGGGGTAGCAGAGACGGGGAGCAGTTCTTC	CASSPRGSRDGEQFF
TRBV2	TRBD1	-	TRBJ1-5	TGTGCCAGCAGTGAAGTACAGGGGGCTTTGAGCAATCAGCCCCAGCATTTT	CASSEVQGALSNQPQHF
TRBV27	TRBD2	-	TRBJ2-7	TGTGCCAGCAGTTTAGCCGGGGGGTACGAGCAGTACTTC	CASSLAGGYEQYF
TRBV28	-	-	TRBJ1-2	TGTGCCAGCACAGGGGCGGATGGCTACACCTTC	CASTGADGYTF
TRBV9	TRBD2	many	TRBJ2-1	TGTGCCAGCAGCCCGGTAGCGGGAACATACAATGAGCAGTTCTTC	CASSPVAGTYNEQFF
TRBV10-3	-	-	TRBJ1-1	TGTGCCGGACGGGACACGAACACTGAAGCTTTCTTT	CAGRDTNTEAFF
TRBV19	TRBD2	-	TRBJ2-7	TGTGCCAGTAAGGAGGAGCCGGGAGGGGACGAGCAGTACTTC	CASKEEPGGDEQYF
TRBV6-6	TRBD1	-	TRBJ2-7	TGTGCCAGCACACGGACAGGGTATTCCTACGAGCAGTACTTC	CASTRTGYSYEQYF
TRBV28	-	-	TRBJ2-7	TGTGCCAGCTTAAGTCGTGCGGTTGTCGAGCAGTACTTC	CASLSRAVVEQYF
TRBV5-1	TRBD2	-	TRBJ2-1	TGCGCCAGCAGCTTGGGGAGGGGGACTAGATATGAGCAGTTCTTC	CASSLGRGTRYEQFF
TRBV7-8	TRBD1	-	TRBJ1-5	TGTGCCAGCAGCTCCCCGACAGGGTACGATCAGCCCCAGCATTTT	CASSSPTGYDQPQHF
TRBV20-1	-	once	TRBJ1-2	TGCAGTGCCATTGAAGGGAATGGCTACACCTTC	CSAIEGNGYTF
TRBV11-2	-	-	TRBJ1-1	TGTGCCAGCAGCTTAGTGTGGGGTGTGAACACTGAAGCTTTCTTT	CASSLVWGVNTEAFF
TRBV5-1	TRBD1	-	TRBJ1-1	TGCGCCAGCAGCCCTTGGAAAACACAGGGGGGGATGAACACTGAAGCTTTCTTT	CASSPWKTQGGMNTEAFF
TRBV5-1	-	-	TRBJ2-7	TGCGCCAGCAGCTTGGAGGGACCTACTTTCGAGCAGTACTTC	CASSLEGPTFEQYF
TRBV7-3	-	-	TRBJ2-2	TGTGCCAGCAGCTTAACCCCAGGGCCCGGGGAGCTGTTTTTT	CASSLTPGPGELFF
TRBV9	-	-	TRBJ1-1	TGTGCCAGCAGCGTAGTATGGGACACTGAAGCTTTCTTT	CASSVVWDTEAFF
TRBV18	-	-	TRBJ1-1	TGTGCCAGCTCACCATCCCGGACGGTGAACACTGAAGCTTTCTTT	CASSPSRTVNTEAFF
TRBV30	TRBD1	-	TRBJ2-1	TGTGCCGCCGAAGACAGGGGGCGAATCAATGAGCAGTTCTTC	CAAEDRGRINEQFF
TRBV5-4	TRBD2	once	TRBJ2-1	TGTGCCAGCAGACTAGCGGGGGTCAATGAGCAGTTCTTC	CASRLAGVNEQFF
TRBV28	-	-	TRBJ2-2	TGTGCCAGCAGTTTAGGCGGGGCGAACACCGGGGAGCTGTTTTTT	CASSLGGANTGELFF
TRBV19	-	-	TRBJ1-2	TGTGCCAGTAGTATTGCAGGGGACTATGGCTACACCTTC	CASSIAGDYGYTF
TRBV19	-	-	TRBJ2-3	TGTGCCAGTAGTACCAGGGCTCGCCCAGATACGCAGTATTTT	CASSTRARPDTQYF
TRBV7-9	TRBD1	-	TRBJ1-2	TGTGCCAGCAGCTTAGTGGCGGGGACAGGAGATGGCTACACCTTC	CASSLVAGTGDGYTF
TRBV28	TRBD1	once	TRBJ2-7	TGTGCCAGCAGTCATCGACAGGGTTTGCGCTTGGCCTACGAGCAGTACTTC	CASSHRQGLRLAYEQYF
TRBV28	TRBD1	-	TRBJ1-3	TGTGCCAGCAGTACAGGGGCTGGAAACACCATATATTTT	CASSTGAGNTIYF
TRBV19	-	-	TRBJ2-2	TGTGCCAGTAGTATTGTCGAGAACACCGGGGAGCTGTTTTTT	CASSIVENTGELFF
TRBV5-1	TRBD1	-	TRBJ1-4	TGCGCCAGCAGCTTGGCGGGACAGGGGGATGAAAAACTGTTTTTT	CASSLAGQGDEKLFF
TRBV7-2	-	-	TRBJ2-7	TGTGCCAGCAGCTTAGGGCGAGGCGAGCAGTACTTC	CASSLGRGEQYF
TRBV28	-	-	TRBJ2-5	TGTGCCAGCAGTTTAAATCCCCTTCAGGGGGAGACCCAGTACTTC	CASSLNPLQGETQYF
TRBV6-5	TRBD1	-	TRBJ1-1	TGTGCCAGCAGTTCCGACAGGGGAAGAAGGCGAACTGAAGCTTTCTTT	CASSSDRGRRRTEAFF
TRBV28	TRBD1	-	TRBJ1-2	TGTGCCAGCAGTTCCATGACAGGGGATCACCTTAACTATGGCTACACCTTC	CASSSMTGDHLNYGYTF
TRBV7-2	-	-	TRBJ1-3	TGTGCCAGCAGCCGGGACGAGAGCTCTGGAAACACCATATATTTT	CASSRDESSGNTIYF
TRBV19	TRBD1	-	TRBJ1-3	TGTGCCAGTAGTATTGACAGGGCTGGAAACACCATATATTTT	CASSIDRAGNTIYF
TRBV6-1	-	once	TRBJ2-5	TGTGCCAGCAGTGAACTGAGACAGGCACAAGAGACCCAGTACTTC	CASSELRQAQETQYF
TRBV9	-	-	TRBJ2-6	TGTGCCAGCAGCGTAGCTGGGGCCAACGTCCTGACTTTC	CASSVAGANVLTF
TRBV28	-	-	TRBJ2-7	TGTGCCAGCAGCAAAGTGACCGACGAGCAGTACTTC	CASSKVTDEQYF